The 27 T cell receptor beta chains below come from one sample, sequenced in a study of shared clonotypes between healthy human individuals. Here immunoSEQ multiplex PCR was the method, and the copy in TCRdb shows in-frame clones only, minus some. The sample holds 2 million to 2.5 million clones, 93% seen once. The sequenced sample consisted of naive CD4+ T cells from PBMCs. Subset denoted: CD45RA+ positively selected. The receptors stem from a man between 18 and 29 years old in good health. Some clones in this sample may be carry-over from other donors' samples.

The chain employs TRBV9 and TRBJ1-2; D may be TRBD1 (5 bases). Germline CDR1 is SGDLS and CDR2 is YYNGEE. V lost 5 bases to trimming and J lost 8 bases, with 22 bases between them. The CDR3 is made up of 15 amino acids. CDR3 protein: CASSTIGQGATGYTF. As DNA, the CDR3 is TGTGCCAGCAGTACTATCGGGCAGGGAGCTACCGGCTACACCTTC.

The chain is built from TRBV19 and TRBJ1-3; 9 nucleotides agree with TRBD1. Germline CDR1 is LNHDA and CDR2 is SQIVND (reference sequence). Unmatched junction bases numbered 9, after V lost 5 bases and J lost 4 bases. CDR3 size: 16 residues. CDR3 in amino acids: CASSARAGTGGNTIYF. The DNA of the CDR3 is TGTGCCAGTAGTGCTCGTGCGGGGACAGGGGGAAACACCATATATTTT.

The chain couples TRBV6-6 to TRBJ2-7; D gene uncertain. The CDR3 sequence is 14 residues long. Germline V gives CDR1 MNHNY, CDR2 SVGAGI (reference sequence). V lost 2 bases and J lost 2, with 10 bases in between. This CDR3 reads CASSYGGDTYEQYF. The CDR3 DNA reads as TGTGCCAGCAGTTACGGCGGTGATACCTACGAGCAGTACTTC.

This clone was seen just once. The rearrangement uses TRBV7-6 and TRBJ2-7, with a possible D match to TRBD2 (5 bases). The length of the CDR3 is 15 residues. Trimming took off 1 base at V and 0 bases at J, with 10 bases between the two ends. Per germline, CDR1 SGHVS and CDR2 FNYEAQ. The CDR3 DNA reads TGTGCCAGCAGCTTAGGTGGTACTAGCTCCTACGAGCAGTACTTC. This codes for CASSLGGTSSYEQYF.

Of note for this clone: Other DNA sequences in this specimen translate into the identical CDR3. The rearrangement joins TRBV6-6 to TRBJ1-1; TRBD1 matches at 9 bases. This CDR3 has 12 amino acids. The ends lost 5 bases at V and 6 bases at J; junction bases unmatched: 1. Germline CDR1 and CDR2: MNHNY and SVGAGI (reference sequence). In DNA form, the CDR3 reads TGTGCCAGCAGTAGACAGGGGGCTGAAGCTTTCTTT. Its protein is CASSRQGAEAFF.

As to this clone: This same CDR3 is encoded by further DNA sequences in the sample. This chain links TRBV5-1 with TRBJ1-2, with D perhaps TRBD1 (6 bases). Germline V CDR1 and CDR2: SGHRS, YFSETQ. Between the trimmed V and J ends, which lost 2 bases and 4 bases, there was a span of 9 bases. The CDR3 loop spans 13 amino acids. The CDR3: CASSLDRTYGYTF. The DNA for the CDR3 is TGCGCCAGCAGCTTAGACAGGACCTATGGCTACACCTTC.

This rearrangement joins TRBV11-1 to TRBJ2-7; D possibly matches TRBD1 or TRBD2 (6 bases each). The V gene lost 1 base and the J gene lost 3 bases, with 16 bases spanning the gap. The CDR3 runs 16 residues. Germline CDR1 SGHAT, CDR2 FQDESV (reference sequence). The CDR3 loop is CASSLGLGGAVYEQYF. CDR3 coding DNA: TGTGCCAGCAGCTTAGGGTTGGGGGGCGCCGTCTACGAGCAGTACTTC.

About this clone: Other DNA sequences within the sample encode an identical CDR3. V is TRBV7-9 and J is TRBJ2-1, with 12 bases identical to TRBD2. The CDR3 covers 14 residues. CDR1 is SEHNR, CDR2 FQNEAQ, per germline (reference sequence). V lost 5 bases to trimming and J lost 5 bases; unmatched junction nucleotides: 1. Here the CDR3 DNA reads TGTGCCAGCAGCCGGACTAGCGGGAACAATGAGCAGTTCTTC. Amino acid sequence: CASSRTSGNNEQFF. The full variable domain, with the rest looked up from reference TRBV7-9 and TRBJ2-1, is DTGVSQNPRHKITKRGQNVTFRCDPISEHNRLYWYRQTLGQGPEFLTYFQNEAQLEKSRLLSDRFSAERPKGSFSTLEIQRTEQGDSAMYLCASSRTSGNNEQFFGPGTRLTVL.

J is TRBJ1-1 and V is TRBV28; TRBD1 is a possible D gene (5 bases). V was pared by 6 bases and J by 10 bases, with 30 bases between. The CDR3 extends over 17 amino acids. Germline values: CDR1 MDHEN, CDR2 SYDVKM. The CDR3 reads CASSPYRQSGARALAFF. In nucleotides, the CDR3 is TGTGCCAGCAGCCCCTACCGACAGTCTGGGGCGAGGGCATTAGCTTTCTTT. The variable domain in full, completed from reference TRBV28 and TRBJ1-1, reads DVKVTQSSRYLVKRTGEKVFLECVQDMDHENMFWYRQDPGLGLRLIYFSYDVKMKEKGDIPEGYSVSREKKERFSLILESASTNQTSMYLCASSPYRQSGARALAFFGQGTRLTVV.

This clone was counted once. CDR3 nucleotide sequence: TGCGCCAGCAGTCCGAAAAGTTCGGGAGAAGCTTTCTTT. Translating gives CASSPKSSGEAFF. J is TRBJ1-1 and V is TRBV5-1; D remains unclear. The V gene's germline CDR1 is SGHRS and CDR2 YFSETQ. V was clipped by 5 bases and J by 8 bases, with 16 bases between them. The CDR3 extends over 13 amino acids.

This chain links TRBV19 with TRBJ2-7; perhaps D is TRBD1 or TRBD2 (5 bases each). The CDR3 is 16 amino acids. CDR1 is LNHDA and CDR2 is SQIVND in the germline V gene (reference sequence). Trimming stripped 4 bases from V and 3 bases from J, with 19 bases between. The CDR3 loop is CASSTGSGTERYEQYF. The CDR3 bases are TGTGCCAGTAGTACCGGGTCCGGGACGGAACGCTACGAGCAGTACTTC.

The rearrangement links TRBV10-3 to TRBJ1-1; D uncertain. Germline V gene data show CDR1 as ENHRY and CDR2 as SYGVKD. V was trimmed by 0 bases and J by 0 bases, leaving 14 bases between them. The CDR3 covers 17 residues. The CDR3 region is CAISESTGRGMNTEAFF. In DNA form, the CDR3 reads TGTGCCATCAGTGAGTCGACGGGAAGAGGGATGAACACTGAAGCTTTCTTT.

The chain employs TRBV7-8 and TRBJ2-4, with D possibly TRBD2 on 6 matching bases. The V gene's germline CDR1 is SGHVS and CDR2 FQNEAQ. The CDR3 runs to 14 residues. The V gene lost 6 bases and the J gene lost 7 bases, with 16 bases spanning the gap. CDR3 in amino acids: CASSPNGLPNIQYF. The CDR3, as DNA: TGTGCCAGCAGTCCTAACGGACTACCCAACATTCAGTACTTC.

The chain recombines TRBV7-8 with TRBJ1-2; D is unclear. Trimming stripped 2 bases from V and 8 bases from J, with 9 bases between. Germline-derived CDR1 and CDR2 are SGHVS and FQNEAQ. This CDR3 has 12 residues. Written as DNA, the CDR3 is TGTGCCAGCAGCTTAAATTCTATGGGCTACACCTTC. It codes for CASSLNSMGYTF.

The genes are TRBV2 and TRBJ2-7; tentatively, D is TRBD2 (6 bases). The CDR3 totals 14 residues. Germline V gene sequence: CDR1 SNHLY, CDR2 FYNNEI. The V gene lost 4 bases and the J gene lost 3 bases, with 13 bases spanning the gap. The CDR3 protein is CASSGVRTIYEQYF. The CDR3 nucleotides read TGTGCCAGCAGTGGCGTAAGGACTATCTACGAGCAGTACTTC.

The chain employs TRBV4-3 and TRBJ2-7, with TRBD2 matching over 11 bases. Germline values: CDR1 LGHNA, CDR2 YSLEER. Unmatched junction bases numbered 4, after V lost 3 bases and J lost 3 bases. This CDR3 is 15 amino acids long. The CDR3 coding sequence is TGCGCCAGCAGCCAGATAGCGGGAGGGGTCTACGAGCAGTACTTC. It translates to CASSQIAGGVYEQYF.

As regards this clone: The sample carries other DNA sequences with the same CDR3. The chain uses TRBV5-1 and TRBJ2-1; unclear D gene. Germline CDR1 and CDR2: SGHRS and YFSETQ. The V end was cut by 4 bases, the J end by 4 bases, with 12 bases between. The CDR3 length is 14 residues. The CDR3 loop is CASSPVSSYNEQFF. CDR3 DNA: TGCGCCAGCAGCCCTGTTAGCTCTTACAATGAGCAGTTCTTC.

The V gene is TRBV9, the J gene TRBJ1-1; D gene ambiguous. The CDR3 runs 14 residues. The V and J ends lost 2 bases and 4 bases respectively, with 12 bases between them. The V gene's germline CDR1 is SGDLS and CDR2 YYNGEE. CDR3 nucleotides: TGTGCCAGCAGCGTTCCCGGGTCCGGCACTGAAGCTTTCTTT. Amino acid sequence: CASSVPGSGTEAFF. Full variable domain (outside the CDR3, taken from reference TRBV9 and TRBJ1-1): DSGVTQTPKHLITATGQRVTLRCSPRSGDLSVYWYQQSLDQGLQFLIQYYNGEERAKGNILERFSAQQFPDLHSELNLSSLELGDSALYFCASSVPGSGTEAFFGQGTRLTVV.

With respect to this clone: Other DNA sequences of this sample code for an identical CDR3. This chain uses TRBV18 with TRBJ2-3; tentatively, D is TRBD1 or TRBD2 (5 bases each). The germline gives CDR1 KGHSH, CDR2 LQKENI. V was shortened by 6 bases and J by 0 bases, with 13 bases between the two germline ends. The CDR3 consists of 15 residues. In DNA, the CDR3 is TGTGCCAGCTCTCCTCCGGGACGCAGCACAGATACGCAGTATTTT. It encodes CASSPPGRSTDTQYF.

The chain uses TRBV6-6 and TRBJ2-7; D is perhaps TRBD1 (5 bases). V lost 0 bases to trimming and J lost 7 bases, with 10 bases between them. Germline V gives CDR1 MNHNY, CDR2 SVGAGI (reference sequence). The CDR3 covers 13 residues. The CDR3 sequence: CASSYSGEWEQYF. The CDR3, as DNA: TGTGCCAGCAGTTACTCAGGGGAATGGGAGCAGTACTTC.

The V call is TRBV6-1, the J call TRBJ1-4; 10 nucleotides line up with TRBD1. Per germline, CDR1 MNHNS and CDR2 SASEGT. This CDR3 region has 17 residues. V was pared by 2 bases and J by 3 bases, with 6 bases of the junction left unmatched. CDR3 amino acids: CASSEIDRGRANEKLFF. CDR3 DNA sequence: TGTGCCAGCAGTGAAATCGACAGGGGGCGAGCTAATGAAAAACTGTTTTTT.

V is TRBV6-5 and J is TRBJ2-5; TRBD2 aligns across 7 bases. The V and J ends lost 7 bases and 7 bases, in that order; junction bases with no gene match: 9. Germline V CDR1 and CDR2: MNHEY, SVGAGI. The CDR3 is 13 amino acids. CDR3 sequence (DNA): TGTGCCAGCACCACGGGGGGTGGGAGGACCCAGTACTTC. Its translation is CASTTGGGRTQYF.

The J gene is TRBJ1-2, the V gene TRBV7-2; TRBD1 matches at 7 bases. The V gene end was trimmed by 2 bases and the J gene end by 2 bases; junction bases not matched to a gene: 2. The CDR3 extends over 14 amino acids. Germline V gene lookup returns CDR1 SGHTA and CDR2 FQGNSA. This CDR3 is CASSLNRGNYGYTF. Here the CDR3 DNA reads TGTGCCAGCAGCTTAAACAGGGGCAACTATGGCTACACCTTC. Using reference TRBV7-2 and TRBJ1-2 for the parts outside the CDR3, the full variable domain is GAGVSQSPSNKVTEKGKDVELRCDPISGHTALYWYRQSLGQGLEFLIYFQGNSAPDKSGLPSDRFSAERTGGSVSTLTIQRTQQEDSAVYLCASSLNRGNYGYTFGSGTRLTVV.

This chain connects TRBV7-2 to TRBJ2-1; TRBD2 matches at 13 bases. In germline, CDR1 is SGHTA, CDR2 FQGNSA. The CDR3 has 17 amino acids. Trimming took 4 bases from V and 7 from J; bases not matched to a gene: 10. The CDR3 loop is CASSSGLAGAPGNEQFF. CDR3 coding DNA: TGTGCCAGCAGCTCTGGACTAGCGGGAGCACCTGGTAATGAGCAGTTCTTC.

This clone was observed a few times. J is TRBJ1-5 and V is TRBV6-5; D may be TRBD1 (5 bases). The CDR3 sequence is 16 residues long. Looked up from germline, CDR1 is MNHEY and CDR2 is SVGAGI. Trimming removed 2 bases from V and 2 bases from J, with 13 bases in between. CDR3 nucleotides: TGTGCCAGCAGTTACCGGACACCCGGGGGCAATCAGCCCCAGCATTTT. Its protein is CASSYRTPGGNQPQHF.

The chain uses TRBV2 and TRBJ2-7; D tentatively reads TRBD1 or TRBD2 (7 bases each). The CDR3 contains 15 residues. The V gene's germline CDR1 is SNHLY and CDR2 FYNNEI. Between the trimmed V and J ends, which lost 2 bases and 4 bases, there was a span of 15 bases. The CDR3 reads CASSERSGGGYEQYF. The CDR3 DNA is TGTGCCAGCAGTGAAAGGTCAGGGGGAGGGTACGAGCAGTACTTC. Supplemented by reference TRBV2 and TRBJ2-7, the full variable domain reads EPEVTQTPSHQVTQMGQEVILRCVPISNHLYFYWYRQILGQKVEFLVSFYNNEISEKSEIFDDQFSVERPDGSNFTLKIRSTKLEDSAMYFCASSERSGGGYEQYFGPGTRLTVT.

The rearrangement joins TRBV5-1 to TRBJ2-5; possible D gene TRBD2, 6 bases. The germline V gene encodes CDR1 SGHRS and CDR2 YFSETQ. The CDR3 has 15 amino acids. The V gene lost 4 bases and the J gene lost 5 bases, with 18 bases spanning the gap. This chain's CDR3 is CASSPGDSGRETQYF. CDR3 nucleotide sequence: TGCGCCAGCAGCCCCGGGGACTCAGGGAGGGAGACCCAGTACTTC.